This TCR beta chain was identified in a study of T cell repertoires in cytomegalovirus infection. Across the whole study: Recently identified HLA-C-restricted and well-studied HLA-B-restricted CMV epitopes were used. TCR beta signatures that were public indicated CMV infection and matching HLA type.

TCRdb independently ran MiXCR on the reads; one entry per CDR3 protein. The data hold tens of thousands of distinct CDR3 sequences, with under 55% observed a single time. In this sample, this clonotype turned up a few times. Its antigen is unidentified. CDR3 size: 14 residues. Trimming took 0 bases from V and 3 from J; bases not matched to a gene: 2. Study-wide results and caveats: The cumulative frequency of public TCR beta families distinguished individuals who carried CMV together with the relevant HLA. HLA-C-restricted CMV clonotypes gave the most frequent clonotype in two of eight donors.

Sequenced here: CD8+ T cells from cultured PBMCs, sampled from culture after CMV antigen stimulation. This receptor was taken from a human donor in good health (CMV status not recorded). Some clones in this sample may be carry-over from other donors' samples. The chain joins TRBV5-7 to TRBJ1-1; 7 bases agree with TRBD1. TRBV5-7 is treated as an ORF (open reading frame) with a function not yet certain. CDR3 bases: TGTGCCAGCAGCTTGGCGGGACAGTACACTGAAGCTTTCTTT. Its protein is CASSLAGQYTEAFF.